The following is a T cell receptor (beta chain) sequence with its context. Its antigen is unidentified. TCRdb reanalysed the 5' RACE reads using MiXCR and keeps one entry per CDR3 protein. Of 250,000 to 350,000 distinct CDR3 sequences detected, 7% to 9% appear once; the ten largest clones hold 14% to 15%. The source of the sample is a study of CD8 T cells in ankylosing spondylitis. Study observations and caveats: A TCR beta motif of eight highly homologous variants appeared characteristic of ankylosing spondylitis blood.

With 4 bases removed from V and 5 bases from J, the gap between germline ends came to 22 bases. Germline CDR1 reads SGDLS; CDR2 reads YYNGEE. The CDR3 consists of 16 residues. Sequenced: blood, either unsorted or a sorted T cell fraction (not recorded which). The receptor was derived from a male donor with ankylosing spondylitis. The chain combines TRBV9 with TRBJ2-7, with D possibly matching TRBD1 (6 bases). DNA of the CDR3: TGTGCCAGCAGCCCACGGGCAGGGGCATTCGGCGACGAGCAGTACTTC. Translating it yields CASSPRAGAFGDEQYF.